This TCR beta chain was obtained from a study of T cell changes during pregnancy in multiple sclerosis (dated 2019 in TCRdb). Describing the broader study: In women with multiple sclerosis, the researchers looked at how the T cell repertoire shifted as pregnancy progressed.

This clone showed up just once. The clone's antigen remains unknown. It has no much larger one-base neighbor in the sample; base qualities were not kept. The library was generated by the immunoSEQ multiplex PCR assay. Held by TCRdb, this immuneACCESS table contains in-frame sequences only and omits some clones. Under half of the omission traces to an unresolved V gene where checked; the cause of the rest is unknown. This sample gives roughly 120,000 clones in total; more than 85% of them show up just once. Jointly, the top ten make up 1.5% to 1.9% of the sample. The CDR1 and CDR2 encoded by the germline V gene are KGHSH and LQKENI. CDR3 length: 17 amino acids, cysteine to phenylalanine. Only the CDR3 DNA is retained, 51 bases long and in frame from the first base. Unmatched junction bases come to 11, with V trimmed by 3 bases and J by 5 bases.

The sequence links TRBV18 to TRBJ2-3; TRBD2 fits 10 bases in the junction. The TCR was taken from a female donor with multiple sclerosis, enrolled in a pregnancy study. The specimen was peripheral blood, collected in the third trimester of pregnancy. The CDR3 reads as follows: CASSPSTGGTSVDTQYF. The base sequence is TGTGCCAGCTCACCGTCGACAGGAGGGACTAGCGTAGATACGCAGTATTTT.